These 8 T cell receptor beta chains originate from one sample sequenced in a study of CD8+ T cells in alopecia areata. Extracted RNA was reverse transcribed into cDNA, the sequencing template. Only in-frame clones appear in the TCRdb table, and some are missing; sequencing was by immunoSEQ multiplex PCR. Among 150,000 to 200,000 clones listed, 40% to 65% were seen once. The sample's treatment: oral pan-JAK inhibitor, 5-10 mg twice daily. Sequenced material: CD8+ T cells sorted from blood, taken at roughly week 52, from a patient treated with tofacitinib. The receptor set was obtained from a human donor with alopecia areata.

For the CDR3, the DNA is TGTGCCAGCAGCTCGTGGACAGGAGACAATGAGCAGTTCTTC. It yields the protein CASSSWTGDNEQFF. V is TRBV7-8 and J is TRBJ2-1, with TRBD1 matching 7 bases. The CDR3 extends over 14 amino acids. Germline V lookup: CDR1 SGHVS, CDR2 FQNEAQ. The V gene end was trimmed by 4 bases and the J gene end by 5 bases; junction bases not matched to a gene: 5.

The rearrangement links TRBV7-2 to TRBJ2-7; D perhaps matches TRBD2 (6 bases). Germline lookup yields CDR1 SGHTA and CDR2 FQGNSA. This CDR3 spans 15 amino acids. Trimming took 4 bases from V and 2 from J, leaving 15 bases between them. CDR3 sequence: CASSWGVARTYEQYF. Written as DNA, the CDR3 is TGTGCCAGCAGCTGGGGGGTAGCTCGCACCTACGAGCAGTACTTC.

The genes are TRBV6-1 and TRBJ2-7; 11 bases are a match to TRBD1. CDR1 is MNHNS and CDR2 is SASEGT in the germline V gene. V shed 6 bases, J shed 6 bases, and the junction held 7 bases outside the gene matches. The length of the CDR3 is 14 residues. CDR3 nucleotide sequence: TGTGCCAGCAGGGTCCGGGACAGGGGGACCGAGCAGTACTTC. This encodes CASRVRDRGTEQYF.

The chain carries TRBV9 and TRBJ1-2, with unresolved D. The CDR3 has 13 residues. CDR1 is SGDLS, CDR2 YYNGEE, per germline. The V end lost 5 bases, the J end lost 2 bases, and 10 bases lay between the germline ends. The CDR3 bases are TGTGCCAGCAGGGGAACTACGAACTATGGCTACACCTTC. Translating it yields CASRGTTNYGYTF.

This chain connects TRBV4-2 to TRBJ1-2, with unresolved D. Deletions cut 4 bases from V and 2 bases from J, with 11 bases between. The CDR3 runs 14 residues. Germline V gene sequence: CDR1 LGHNA, CDR2 YNFKEQ. The CDR3 spells CASSPPAGNYGYTF. The CDR3 DNA reads as TGTGCCAGCAGCCCTCCCGCGGGGAACTATGGCTACACCTTC.

The chain uses TRBV29-1 and TRBJ2-5; D may be TRBD1 (6 bases). This CDR3 contains 15 residues. Germline V gene data show CDR1 as SQVTM and CDR2 as ANQGSEA. V was shortened by 4 bases and J by 2 bases, with 17 bases between the two germline ends. For the CDR3, the DNA is TGCAGCGTTGCCCAACAAACAGGGAGACAAGAGACCCAGTACTTC. As protein: CSVAQQTGRQETQYF. Variable domain in full (rest from reference TRBV29-1 and TRBJ2-5): SAVISQKPSRDICQRGTSLTIQCQVDSQVTMMFWYRQQPGQSLTLIATANQGSEATYESGFVIDKFPISRPNLTFSTLTVSNMSPEDSSIYLCSVAQQTGRQETQYFGPGTRLLVL.

The rearrangement joins TRBV7-9 to TRBJ1-5; tentative D call: TRBD1 (5 bases). The V end lost 5 bases, the J end lost 2 bases, and 10 bases lay between the germline ends. This CDR3 has 14 residues. Germline V gene lookup returns CDR1 SEHNR and CDR2 FQNEAQ (reference sequence). The CDR3 sequence: CASSTSRGNQPQHF. Written as DNA, the CDR3 is TGTGCCAGCAGCACCTCCAGGGGCAATCAGCCCCAGCATTTT.

The chain links TRBV5-1 to TRBJ1-5; D ambiguous. CDR3 length: 15 residues. The V and J ends lost 3 bases and 1 base respectively, with 11 bases between them. Germline loops: CDR1 SGHRS, CDR2 YFSETQ. CDR3 sequence: CASSSRVPSNQPQHF. The DNA for the CDR3 is TGCGCCAGCAGCTCTAGGGTTCCAAGCAATCAGCCCCAGCATTTT.